The 14 T cell receptor beta chains below come from one sample, sequenced in a study of blood T cells in healthy people across ages. Primers used in a second PCR of about 7 to 12 cycles were a sample-barcoded 5' primer and a J-beta primer mix. MiXCR, applied by TCRdb to the 5' RACE reads, yields one record per CDR3 protein. The sample holds 800,000 or so distinct CDR3 sequences, about 47% seen once. Sequencing used blood. The receptors stem from a man older than 75 in good health.

About this clonotype: A much larger clone sits a single nucleotide away, making a read error possible. This chain connects TRBV29-1 to TRBJ2-1, with a possible D match to TRBD1 (5 bases). The CDR3 extends over 12 amino acids. The germline V and J ends were trimmed by 0 bases and 7 bases, with 7 bases remaining between them. The V gene's germline CDR1 is SQVTM and CDR2 ANQGSEA. CDR3 nucleotide sequence: TGCAGCGTTGAAGACAGGGTGAATGAGCAGTTCTTC. It is translated as CSVEDRVNEQFF.

The chain carries TRBV24-1 and TRBJ2-5; TRBD2 matches at 7 bases. Looked up from germline, CDR1 is KGHDR and CDR2 is SFDVKD. After removal of 0 bases from V and 3 bases from J, the junction contained 3 bases not matched to a gene. The CDR3 length is 15 residues. As DNA, the CDR3 is TGTGCCACCAGTGATTTGCGGCGGGGGAAAGAGACCCAGTACTTC. This gives the protein CATSDLRRGKETQYF.

This chain links TRBV5-1 with TRBJ2-5; 14 positions match TRBD2. The CDR3 consists of 17 residues. With 4 bases clipped from V and 4 bases from J, the junction kept 9 bases outside the gene matches. Germline assignment: CDR1 SGHRS and CDR2 YFSETQ. CDR3 sequence: CASSRQGLAGGLETQYF. CDR3 nucleotide sequence: TGCGCCAGCAGCCGACAAGGACTAGCGGGGGGTTTAGAGACCCAGTACTTC. Supplemented by reference TRBV5-1 and TRBJ2-5, the full variable domain reads KAGVTQTPRYLIKTRGQQVTLSCSPISGHRSVSWYQQTPGQGLQFLFEYFSETQRNKGNFPGRFSGRQFSNSRSEMNVSTLELGDSALYLCASSRQGLAGGLETQYFGPGTRLLVL.

The chain has TRBV9 and TRBJ2-7; perhaps TRBD1 as D (6 bases). This CDR3 region has 14 residues. The germline V and J ends were trimmed by 4 bases and 3 bases, with 14 bases remaining between them. CDR1 is SGDLS, CDR2 YYNGEE, per germline. The chain's CDR3 is CASSPRTANYEQYF. CDR3 nucleotide sequence: TGTGCCAGCAGCCCGAGGACAGCCAACTACGAGCAGTACTTC.

The chain has TRBV7-2 and TRBJ2-5, with D perhaps matching TRBD1 or TRBD2 (7 bases each). Trimming stripped 6 bases from V and 11 bases from J, with 25 bases between. The germline gives CDR1 SGHTA, CDR2 FQGNSA. CDR3 length: 15 residues. The CDR3 DNA sequence: TGTGCCAGCAGTCCAGGGGGGGACATTGACAATGAGCAGTACTTC. Its protein is CASSPGGDIDNEQYF.

This clonotype was seen a handful of times. The chain has TRBV5-1 and TRBJ2-7; tentatively, D is TRBD1 (6 bases). CDR1 and CDR2 from the germline V gene are SGHRS and YFSETQ. Trimming pared 4 bases from V and 1 base from J, leaving 12 bases between. The CDR3 sequence is 14 residues long. CDR3 protein: CASSLKDSSYEQYF. CDR3 nucleotides: TGCGCCAGCAGCCTGAAGGACAGTTCCTACGAGCAGTACTTC.

This clonotype was seen a few times. The chain joins TRBV20-1 to TRBJ2-1, with D possibly being TRBD2 (7 bases). The length of the CDR3 is 15 residues. Trimming stripped 0 bases from V and 8 bases from J, with 17 bases between. CDR1 DFQATT and CDR2 SNEGSKA come from the germline V gene (reference sequence). Here the CDR3 reads CSARDPAGYRDEQFF. The CDR3 DNA follows: TGCAGTGCTAGAGATCCAGCGGGATACAGGGATGAGCAGTTCTTC.

This clonotype turned up a few times. The chain links TRBV7-9 to TRBJ2-3; D is perhaps TRBD2 (5 bases). CDR1 is SEHNR, CDR2 FQNEAQ, per germline (reference sequence). The CDR3 consists of 14 residues. V gave up 5 bases and J gave up 3 bases, with 12 bases separating them. CDR3: CASSVRVETDTQYF. CDR3 sequence (DNA): TGTGCCAGCAGCGTGAGGGTAGAAACAGATACGCAGTATTTT.

This clonotype was seen repeatedly, ten times or more. The chain is built from TRBV20-1 and TRBJ2-5; D gene ambiguous. The CDR3 runs to 10 residues. Per the germline V gene, CDR1 is DFQATT and CDR2 is SNEGSKA (reference sequence). V lost 3 bases, J lost 5 bases, and 4 bases lay in between. In nucleotides, the CDR3 is TGCAGTGCTAGTAAGGAGACCCAGTACTTC. It is translated as CSASKETQYF.

The chain couples TRBV10-3 to TRBJ2-2; D is uncertain. The V end was cut by 4 bases, the J end by 0 bases, with 12 bases between. CDR3 length: 16 amino acids. Germline CDR1 reads ENHRY; CDR2 reads SYGVKD. The CDR3 nucleotides are TGTGCCATCAGTGCGGTTGGTGGTACGAACACCGGGGAGCTGTTTTTT. This translates into CAISAVGGTNTGELFF.

Comment on this clonotype: A clone one base away is much larger, so this may be a read error. The V call is TRBV7-2, the J call TRBJ2-1; D is uncertain. This CDR3 has 14 amino acids. Germline values: CDR1 SGHTA, CDR2 FQGNSA. CDR3 sequence: CASSPARVDNKQFF. CDR3 nucleotides: TGTGCCAGCAGCCCCGCTCGGGTAGACAATAAGCAGTTCTTC. Supplemented by reference TRBV7-2 and TRBJ2-1, the full variable domain reads GAGVSQSPSNKVTEKGKDVELRCDPISGHTALYWYRQSLGQGLEFLIYFQGNSAPDKSGLPSDRFSAERTGGSVSTLTIQRTQQEDSAVYLCASSPARVDNKQFFGPGTRLTVL.

A few counts support this clonotype. This chain uses TRBV6-4 with TRBJ2-3, with TRBD2 matching 8 bases. From germline, CDR1 is MRHNA and CDR2 SNTAGT. The CDR3 extends over 15 amino acids. With V trimmed by 4 bases and J by 2 bases, 5 bases remained unmatched. The CDR3 bases are TGTGCCAGCAGTGTGGATAGCGGGGACACAGATACGCAGTATTTT. Protein: CASSVDSGDTDTQYF.

This clonotype was seen only a few times. It may be a read error: a sequence one base away is much more abundant. The chain recombines TRBV29-1 with TRBJ2-7, with 8 bases matching TRBD2. The J call is doubtful: the DNA matches TRBJ2-4 better. This CDR3 is built from 12 residues. Germline values: CDR1 SQVTM, CDR2 ANQGSEA. CDR3 in DNA: TGCAGCGTCAGAGCGGGGGTAAACATTCAGTACTTC. Protein sequence: CSVRAGVNIQYF.

The gene calls are TRBV24-1 and TRBJ2-5; 7 bases match TRBD1. The CDR3 is made up of 19 amino acids. Germline V gene sequence: CDR1 KGHDR, CDR2 SFDVKD. V shed 5 bases and J 0 bases; nucleotides not matched to a gene: 17. The CDR3 spells CATSGRGLGAAPNQETQYF. In DNA form, the CDR3 reads TGTGCCACCAGTGGTAGGGGGCTGGGCGCGGCCCCGAACCAAGAGACCCAGTACTTC.